Below are 20 T cell receptor beta chains sequenced from a single sample in a study of cytomegalovirus exposure and HLA in healthy donors (dated by TCRdb to the late 2010s). Library construction relied on the immunoSEQ multiplex PCR assay. For the multiplex PCR, a mixture combining 60 forward primers for TCR Vbeta segments and 13 reverse primers for TCR Jbeta segments was used. Here the immuneACCESS table is served through TCRdb, limited to in-frame sequences with V and J called. Missing clones are a known gap in these copies; in checked studies unresolved V genes cover under half, and the rest lacks a known reason. This sample comprises about 160,000 clones, 87% of them detected only once. 0.85% of the sample belongs to the ten largest clones. Sequenced sample: PBMCs. The receptors were sampled from a young woman in good health and CMV-seronegative.

This chain links TRBV6-4 with TRBJ2-1, with TRBD2 matching 10 bases. V shed 3 bases, J shed 8 bases, and the junction held 7 bases outside the gene matches. CDR1 is MRHNA and CDR2 is SNTAGT in the germline V gene. This CDR3 region has 15 residues. The CDR3 protein is CASSEGTSALHEQFF. The CDR3 DNA is TGTGCCAGCAGTGAGGGGACTAGCGCTCTCCATGAGCAGTTCTTC.

The V and J genes are TRBV5-1 and TRBJ2-1; possible D gene TRBD2, 6 bases. The CDR3 length is 13 residues. V dropped 3 bases and J dropped 6 bases, with 10 bases sitting between them. From germline, CDR1 is SGHRS and CDR2 YFSETQ. CDR3 sequence (DNA): TGCGCCAGCAGCTGGCCCGGGGGCAATGAGCAGTTCTTC. It encodes CASSWPGGNEQFF.

This chain connects TRBV19 to TRBJ1-5; TRBD1 matches 9 bases. V lost 5 bases, J lost 6 bases, and 8 bases stayed unmatched. The CDR3 spans 15 residues. CDR1 is LNHDA, CDR2 SQIVND, per germline (reference sequence). In DNA, the CDR3 is TGTGCCAGTAGTCCCGGGACAGGGTCCACTCAGCCCCAGCATTTT. It encodes CASSPGTGSTQPQHF.

In this sample, this clone turned up once. This chain connects TRBV13 to TRBJ2-3, with 8 bases identical to TRBD1. The junction had 11 bases not matched to a gene; V was cut back by 5 bases and J by 1 base. This CDR3 spans 17 amino acids. CDR1 is PRHDT and CDR2 is FYEKMQ in the germline V gene (reference sequence). The chain's CDR3 is CASSRRLAGQGTDTQYF. The DNA of the CDR3 is TGTGCCAGCAGCCGCAGGCTGGCGGGACAGGGCACAGATACGCAGTATTTT.

CDR3 protein: CASSPRALGLNTQYF. The CDR3, as DNA: TGTGCCAGCAGCCCCCGCGCCCTAGGTCTAAATACGCAGTATTTT. The V gene is TRBV9, the J gene TRBJ2-3; D unresolved. Germline assignment: CDR1 SGDLS and CDR2 YYNGEE. The CDR3 totals 15 residues. V was shortened by 4 bases and J by 7 bases, with 19 bases between the two germline ends. The full variable domain, with the rest looked up from reference TRBV9 and TRBJ2-3, is DSGVTQTPKHLITATGQRVTLRCSPRSGDLSVYWYQQSLDQGLQFLIQYYNGEERAKGNILERFSAQQFPDLHSELNLSSLELGDSALYFCASSPRALGLNTQYFGPGTRLTVL.

Only a few counts were recorded for this clone. CDR3 DNA: TGCGCCAGCAGCTTGACAGTTTCCGATGAGCAGTTCTTC. Amino acids: CASSLTVSDEQFF. The rearrangement uses TRBV5-1 and TRBJ2-1; D unresolved. This CDR3 is built from 13 residues. The ends were cut back, 1 base at V and 8 bases at J, with 10 bases in the middle. CDR1 is SGHRS, CDR2 YFSETQ, per germline.

The rearrangement links TRBV5-1 to TRBJ2-7; the match to TRBD1 covers 9 bases. Trimming cost V 7 bases and J 3 bases; bases outside gene matches: 5. The CDR3 is 13 amino acids. The V gene's germline CDR1 is SGHRS and CDR2 YFSETQ. The CDR3 spells CASGRQGGYEQYF. CDR3 bases: TGCGCCAGCGGCCGACAGGGGGGCTACGAGCAGTACTTC.

The genes are TRBV21-1 and TRBJ2-5; the table gives TRBD2 as D, unverified against the DNA. TRBV21-1 corresponds to a pseudogene. The CDR3 is 16 residues long. The CDR3 sequence is CASSKGNLADQETQYF. The CDR3 bases are TGTGCCAGCAGCAAAGGCAACCTAGCGGACCAAGAGACCCAGTACTTC.

The chain couples TRBV18 to TRBJ1-2; D unresolved. The V gene's germline CDR1 is KGHSH and CDR2 LQKENI. The CDR3 has 14 amino acids. With 3 bases removed from V and 4 bases from J, the gap between germline ends came to 12 bases. The DNA of the CDR3 is TGTGCCAGCTCACCCGAGGAGGGATTCTATGGCTACACCTTC. This sequence encodes CASSPEEGFYGYTF.

This chain links TRBV5-1 with TRBJ1-5, with TRBD1 as a possible D gene (6 bases). V lost 4 bases and J 7 bases, leaving 18 bases between the germline ends. The CDR3 loop spans 15 amino acids. Germline V gene data show CDR1 as SGHRS and CDR2 as YFSETQ. CDR3 region: CASSLLGDMRQPQHF. As DNA, the CDR3 is TGCGCCAGCAGCCTACTGGGGGACATGAGGCAGCCCCAGCATTTT.

The CDR3 loop is CASSVTGTSGSNEQFF. CDR3 in DNA: TGTGCCAGCAGTGTAACCGGGACTAGCGGGAGCAATGAGCAGTTCTTC. This chain uses TRBV2 with TRBJ2-1; 14 nucleotides align to TRBD2. The V segment lost 4 bases and the J segment 6 bases; nucleotides outside the gene matches: 5. Germline V CDR1 and CDR2: SNHLY, FYNNEI. The CDR3 runs to 16 residues. Variable domain in full (rest from reference TRBV2 and TRBJ2-1): EPEVTQTPSHQVTQMGQEVILRCVPISNHLYFYWYRQILGQKVEFLVSFYNNEISEKSEIFDDQFSVERPDGSNFTLKIRSTKLEDSAMYFCASSVTGTSGSNEQFFGPGTRLTVL.

The genes are TRBV5-6 and TRBJ2-7; 8 positions match TRBD2. Germline-derived CDR1 and CDR2 are SGHDT and YYEEEE. This CDR3 has 15 amino acids. V shed 5 bases and J 1 base; nucleotides not matched to a gene: 8. The CDR3 DNA reads TGTGCCAGCAGTCGTAGACTAGCGCATTCCTACGAGCAGTACTTC. It is translated as CASSRRLAHSYEQYF.

This clone has a handful of counts. The identical CDR3 is also encoded by other nucleotide sequences in the sample. The genes are TRBV5-1 and TRBJ1-1; 7 bases fit TRBD1. Trimming removed 0 bases from V and 3 bases from J; junction bases left unmatched: 2. Germline V lookup: CDR1 SGHRS, CDR2 YFSETQ. CDR3 length equals 14 residues. The CDR3 coding sequence is TGCGCCAGCAGCTTGGCAGGGGGGTACACTGAAGCTTTCTTT. It is translated as CASSLAGGYTEAFF. The full variable domain, in which reference TRBV5-1 and TRBJ1-1 provide the parts outside the CDR3, is KAGVTQTPRYLIKTRGQQVTLSCSPISGHRSVSWYQQTPGQGLQFLFEYFSETQRNKGNFPGRFSGRQFSNSRSEMNVSTLELGDSALYLCASSLAGGYTEAFFGQGTRLTVV.

The V gene is TRBV6-5, the J gene TRBJ2-7, with D perhaps matching TRBD2 (5 bases). Germline V gene data show CDR1 as MNHEY and CDR2 as SVGAGI. The length of the CDR3 is 13 residues. V lost 0 bases, J lost 9 bases, and 12 bases lay in between. The CDR3 DNA reads TGTGCCAGCAGTTACTCAAGGGAGATGGGGCAGTACTTC. It encodes CASSYSREMGQYF.

The gene calls are TRBV5-4 and TRBJ2-1; 7 positions match TRBD2. This CDR3 region has 15 residues. The V and J ends lost 4 bases and 1 base, in that order; junction bases with no gene match: 5. The germline gives CDR1 SGHNT, CDR2 YYREEE (reference sequence). The CDR3 region has the DNA TGTGCCAGCAGCATAAAAGCGGGATCCTACAATGAGCAGTTCTTC. It codes for CASSIKAGSYNEQFF.

This clone was observed once. This chain links TRBV7-2 with TRBJ2-7; TRBD2 might be the D (7 bases). CDR1 SGHTA and CDR2 FQGNSA come from the germline V gene. The CDR3 totals 15 residues. V lost 1 base to trimming and J lost 6 bases, with 16 bases between them. This chain's CDR3 is CASSLGGGTRGEQYF. The CDR3 nucleotides read TGTGCCAGCAGCTTAGGGGGGGGCACGAGGGGCGAGCAGTACTTC.

The CDR3 DNA follows: TGTGCCAGCAGCTACAGGGACAGCTACACCGGGGAGCTGTTTTTT. The encoded protein is CASSYRDSYTGELFF. V gene TRBV6-6 combines with J gene TRBJ2-2, with TRBD1 matching over 7 bases. After removal of 6 bases from V and 3 bases from J, the junction contained 7 bases not matched to a gene. Germline values: CDR1 MNHNY, CDR2 SVGAGI (reference sequence). CDR3 length: 15 residues.

The chain employs TRBV29-1 and TRBJ1-1; D gene uncertain. CDR1 SQVTM and CDR2 ANQGSEA come from the germline V gene. Deletions cut 4 bases from V and 0 bases from J, with 6 bases between. The CDR3 extends over 12 amino acids. The CDR3 here is CSVAFMNTEAFF. The DNA for the CDR3 is TGCAGCGTTGCTTTTATGAACACTGAAGCTTTCTTT.

The CDR3: CASSRGQPPYEQYF. Here the CDR3 DNA reads TGTGCCAGCAGTCGGGGACAGCCCCCTTACGAGCAGTACTTC. The chain is built from TRBV27 and TRBJ2-7; 7 positions agree with TRBD1. The CDR3 spans 14 residues. Germline V gene lookup returns CDR1 MNHEY and CDR2 SMNVEV (reference sequence). Losses at the gene ends were 5 bases for V and 4 bases for J; bases not matched to a gene: 8.

This sequence joins TRBV6-1 and TRBJ1-2; TRBD1 is a possible D gene (6 bases). The germline V gene has CDR1 MNHNS and CDR2 SASEGT. The CDR3 covers 15 residues. V shed 4 bases and J shed 2 bases, with 14 bases lying between them. CDR3 nucleotide sequence: TGTGCCAGCAGTGGGGGGAGTACAGGGAACTATGGCTACACCTTC. It encodes CASSGGSTGNYGYTF.